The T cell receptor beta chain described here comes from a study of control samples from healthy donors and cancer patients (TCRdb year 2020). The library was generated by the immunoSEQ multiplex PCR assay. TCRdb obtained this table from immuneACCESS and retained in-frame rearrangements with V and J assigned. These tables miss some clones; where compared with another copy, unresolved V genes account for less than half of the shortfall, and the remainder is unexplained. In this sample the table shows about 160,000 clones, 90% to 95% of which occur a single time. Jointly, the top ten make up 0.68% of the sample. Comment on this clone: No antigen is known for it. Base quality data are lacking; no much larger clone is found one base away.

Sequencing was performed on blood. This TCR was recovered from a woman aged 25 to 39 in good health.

The CDR3 in this case is CASSSRTVNQPQHF. The base sequence is TGTGCCAGCAGCTCACGGACAGTCAATCAGCCCCAGCATTTT. The sequence links TRBV5-6 to TRBJ1-5; D gene: possibly TRBD1, on 6 matching bases. The CDR3 runs 14 amino acids, cysteine and phenylalanine included. The kept DNA is CDR3 alone, 42 bases in frame from the first base. At the junction V is shortened by 3 bases and J by 3 bases, with 10 bases in between. As encoded in the germline V gene, CDR1 is SGHDT while CDR2 is YYEEEE.